The 21 T cell receptor beta chains below all came from one sample that was sequenced in a study of shared clonotypes between healthy human individuals (dated by TCRdb to the early 2020s). Libraries were made using the immunoSEQ multiplex PCR assay. In TCRdb, the immuneACCESS table is reduced to in-frame sequences with V and J assigned. These tables do not hold every clone; where another copy was compared, an unresolved V gene accounts for under half, and the others remain unexplained. Recorded for this sample are around 1.9 million clones; about 94% of them occurred a single time. The ten largest clones add up to about 1.6% of the sample. CD8 naive samples were obtained by positive selection for CCR7 among CD45RO-negative cells, yielding a CD45RA+CCR7+ population from which TemRA cells were excluded. The sequenced sample was naive CD8+ T cells from PBMCs. What the cell subset or site label conveys for this sample: CD45RA+CCR7+. The receptors here all came from a man between 18 and 29 years old in good health. Some clones in this sample may be carry-over from other donors' samples.

The rearrangement links TRBV6-1 to TRBJ2-7, with D possibly being TRBD1 (5 bases). In germline, CDR1 is MNHNS, CDR2 SASEGT. Deletions cut 2 bases from V and 4 bases from J, with 15 bases between. This CDR3 has 15 residues. The CDR3 region has the DNA TGTGCCAGCAGTGAACGAGGCCAGGGTGATTACGAGCAGTACTTC. It codes for CASSERGQGDYEQYF.

V is TRBV5-1 and J is TRBJ2-7; tentatively, D is TRBD2 (5 bases). There are 15 residues in the CDR3. Germline values: CDR1 SGHRS, CDR2 YFSETQ. Trimming shortened V by 4 bases and J by 4 bases, and 18 bases separated the two germline ends. CDR3 loop: CASSGGLVGLYEQYF. In DNA form, the CDR3 reads TGCGCCAGCAGCGGCGGGCTAGTGGGATTATACGAGCAGTACTTC.

V usage is TRBV6-1 and J usage is TRBJ2-7; 12 bases agree with TRBD1. This CDR3 has 15 residues. Trimming at V came to 4 bases and at J to 4 bases, leaving 5 bases not matched to a gene. CDR1 MNHNS and CDR2 SASEGT come from the germline V gene. CDR3: CASSGRGQGAYEQYF. The DNA of the CDR3 is TGTGCCAGCAGTGGTCGGGGACAGGGGGCTTACGAGCAGTACTTC.

The chain couples TRBV19 to TRBJ2-2, with 13 bases matching TRBD2. Germline CDR1 reads LNHDA; CDR2 reads SQIVND (reference sequence). The CDR3 has 20 residues. V lost 1 base to trimming and J lost 4 bases; unmatched junction nucleotides: 12. The CDR3 reads CASSIGLLAGGPVGTGELFF. The CDR3 region has the DNA TGTGCCAGTAGTATAGGCCTACTAGCGGGAGGGCCAGTTGGCACCGGGGAGCTGTTTTTT. Full variable domain (missing parts from reference TRBV19 and TRBJ2-2): DGGITQSPKYLFRKEGQNVTLSCEQNLNHDAMYWYRQDPGQGLRLIYYSQIVNDFQKGDIAEGYSVSREKKESFPLTVTSAQKNPTAFYLCASSIGLLAGGPVGTGELFFGEGSRLTVL.

Note on this clone: Other DNA sequences in the sample encode the same CDR3. The gene calls are TRBV7-9 and TRBJ2-3; D is perhaps TRBD2 (6 bases). This CDR3 region has 14 residues. Germline V lookup: CDR1 SEHNR, CDR2 FQNEAQ (reference sequence). V was shortened by 5 bases and J by 3 bases, with 12 bases between the two germline ends. In DNA form, the CDR3 reads TGTGCCAGCAGCCTGGGACTTCTTACAGATACGCAGTATTTT. The encoded protein is CASSLGLLTDTQYF.

The chain couples TRBV7-3 to TRBJ2-7, with D perhaps TRBD1 or TRBD2 (7 bases each). There are 14 residues in the CDR3. CDR1 is SGHTA and CDR2 is FQGTGA in the germline V gene. V lost 6 bases and J 0 bases, leaving 12 bases between the germline ends. CDR3 nucleotide sequence: TGTGCCAGCAGTCCAGGGGGGGCCTCCTACGAGCAGTACTTC. Amino acid sequence: CASSPGGASYEQYF.

This chain connects TRBV19 to TRBJ2-2; 9 nucleotides align to TRBD1. Trimming removed 4 bases from V and 2 bases from J; junction bases left unmatched: 5. Germline V lookup: CDR1 LNHDA, CDR2 SQIVND (reference sequence). The CDR3 totals 16 residues. CDR3 sequence reads: CASSTPGQGNTGELFF. The CDR3 DNA reads TGTGCCAGTAGTACCCCGGGACAGGGTAACACCGGGGAGCTGTTTTTT.

The chain recombines TRBV12-5 with TRBJ2-3; D gene unclear. The germline V and J ends were trimmed by 5 bases and 2 bases, with 8 bases remaining between them. The CDR3 runs 13 residues. In germline, CDR1 is LGHNT, CDR2 FRNRAP. As DNA, the CDR3 is TGTGCTAGTGGTCTATACAACACAGATACGCAGTATTTT. It yields the protein CASGLYNTDTQYF.

The chain uses TRBV12-5 and TRBJ2-1; TRBD2 might be the D (6 bases). Germline loops: CDR1 LGHNT, CDR2 FRNRAP. This CDR3 comprises 13 residues. V lost 4 bases, J lost 9 bases, and 13 bases lay in between. CDR3 sequence (DNA): TGTGCTAGTGGTTACGGGAGTCTGGGTGAGCAGTTCTTC. Translating it yields CASGYGSLGEQFF.

The gene calls are TRBV11-2 and TRBJ2-5, with a weak D call TRBD2 (5 bases). The germline CDR1 and CDR2 sequences are SGHAT and FQNNGV. V was trimmed by 6 bases and J by 2 bases, leaving 13 bases between them. There are 14 residues in the CDR3. CDR3 nucleotides: TGTGCCAGCAGATCTCTGGGCGGGCAAGAGACCCAGTACTTC. It encodes CASRSLGGQETQYF.

V is TRBV15 and J is TRBJ2-1; possibly TRBD2 for D (5 bases). Germline CDR1 is LNHNV and CDR2 is YYDKDF (reference sequence). CDR3 length equals 16 residues. V was pared by 0 bases and J by 2 bases, with 11 bases between. The CDR3 region is CATSRESGNAYNEQFF. For the CDR3, the DNA is TGTGCCACCAGCAGAGAATCCGGGAACGCCTACAATGAGCAGTTCTTC.

The chain links TRBV6-6 to TRBJ2-1, with D possibly being TRBD2 (6 bases). The CDR3 length is 16 residues. From germline, CDR1 is MNHNY and CDR2 SVGAGI (reference sequence). Trimming removed 4 bases at V and 0 bases at J, with 13 bases between. The CDR3 reads CASSSSAGLSYNEQFF. CDR3 coding DNA: TGTGCCAGCAGTTCCTCAGCGGGCCTCTCCTACAATGAGCAGTTCTTC.

This chain uses TRBV28 with TRBJ1-2; D is ambiguous. CDR1 MDHEN and CDR2 SYDVKM come from the germline V gene. V gave up 7 bases and J gave up 0 bases, with 12 bases separating them. There are 14 residues in the CDR3. CDR3 sequence reads: CASTRSRPNYGYTF. The CDR3 DNA is TGTGCCAGCACCCGGTCCAGACCTAACTATGGCTACACCTTC.

DNA for the CDR3: TGCGCCAGCAGCGTTGGACAGACTGAAGCTTTCTTT. It translates to CASSVGQTEAFF. The J gene is TRBJ1-1, the V gene TRBV5-1; weak D call: TRBD1 (6 bases). The V gene lost 4 bases and the J gene lost 5 bases, with 9 bases spanning the gap. The CDR3 runs to 12 residues. Germline lookup yields CDR1 SGHRS and CDR2 YFSETQ. Variable domain in full (rest from reference TRBV5-1 and TRBJ1-1): KAGVTQTPRYLIKTRGQQVTLSCSPISGHRSVSWYQQTPGQGLQFLFEYFSETQRNKGNFPGRFSGRQFSNSRSEMNVSTLELGDSALYLCASSVGQTEAFFGQGTRLTVV.

This rearrangement joins TRBV7-6 to TRBJ1-1, with no clear D. Germline-derived CDR1 and CDR2 are SGHVS and FNYEAQ. V lost 5 bases, J lost 6 bases, and 19 bases lay in between. The CDR3 has 15 amino acids. CDR3 nucleotides: TGTGCCAGCAGCCCCGGGGTCCGGGTAATATCTGAAGCTTTCTTT. The encoded protein is CASSPGVRVISEAFF.

V is TRBV28 and J is TRBJ2-7; D remains unclear. Trimming shortened V by 1 base and J by 7 bases, and 5 bases separated the two germline ends. The V gene's germline CDR1 is MDHEN and CDR2 SYDVKM. This CDR3 is built from 11 residues. This CDR3 is CASSLYWEQYF. In DNA form, the CDR3 reads TGTGCCAGCAGTTTATATTGGGAGCAGTACTTC.

This clone appeared once. This chain connects TRBV13 to TRBJ1-5, with D possibly TRBD1 on 5 matching bases. CDR3 length equals 15 residues. Trimming stripped 0 bases from V and 6 bases from J, with 12 bases between. Germline V CDR1 and CDR2: PRHDT, FYEKMQ (reference sequence). The CDR3 loop reads CASSLGPGVGQPQHF. CDR3 nucleotide sequence: TGTGCCAGCAGCTTAGGCCCGGGGGTAGGTCAGCCCCAGCATTTT.

This chain connects TRBV6-1 to TRBJ2-7; tentatively, D is TRBD1 (5 bases). The CDR3 is 14 residues long. The germline CDR1 and CDR2 sequences are MNHNS and SASEGT. The V end lost 2 bases, the J end lost 5 bases, and 13 bases lay between the germline ends. The CDR3 here is CASSEYNRRDEQYF. Written as DNA, the CDR3 is TGTGCCAGCAGTGAATATAACAGGCGCGACGAGCAGTACTTC.

The J gene is TRBJ2-2, the V gene TRBV9, with D unresolved. V was trimmed by 3 bases and J by 0 bases, leaving 15 bases between them. CDR1 and CDR2 from the germline V gene are SGDLS and YYNGEE. The CDR3 is 17 residues long. The CDR3, as DNA: TGTGCCAGCAGCGGTCGGGTGGCGGCCGCGAACACCGGGGAGCTGTTTTTT. Its translation is CASSGRVAAANTGELFF.

To note about this clone: The same CDR3 can be traced to other DNA sequences in this sample. The chain combines TRBV19 with TRBJ2-7; perhaps TRBD1 as D (6 bases). Germline V gives CDR1 LNHDA, CDR2 SQIVND (reference sequence). There are 13 residues in the CDR3. V was cut by 0 bases and J by 4 bases, with 7 bases left in between. CDR3 sequence: CASSIDRGYEQYF. DNA of the CDR3: TGTGCCAGTAGTATAGACAGGGGTTACGAGCAGTACTTC.

The chain combines TRBV28 with TRBJ1-2; unclear D gene. The CDR3 is 14 residues long. The germline gives CDR1 MDHEN, CDR2 SYDVKM. Between the trimmed V and J ends, which lost 3 bases and 6 bases, there was a span of 14 bases. As DNA, the CDR3 is TGTGCCAGCAGTTTCCGGACTGGCATGGATGGCTACACCTTC. It codes for CASSFRTGMDGYTF.